The T cell receptor beta chain described here comes from a study of T-cell memory formation after mild COVID-19. The CDR3 has 16 residues. Germline CDR1 reads DFQATT; CDR2 reads SNEGSKA (reference sequence). Trimming removed 0 bases at V and 6 bases at J, with 18 bases between. TCRdb reprocessed the 5' RACE reads with MiXCR, giving one entry per CDR3 protein. The data show about 250,000 distinct CDR3 sequences, roughly 17% seen once. The chain is built from TRBV20-1 and TRBJ2-1, with D possibly TRBD2 on 6 matching bases. Source material: PBMCs or a T cell subset sorted from them (not recorded which). The origin of this receptor is a man between 18 and 29 years old who had mild COVID-19 (a few samples of this study predate the infection). Cell type and time point are not known. CDR3 sequence: CSARDRAGLLTNEQFF. CDR3 bases: TGCAGTGCTAGAGATCGGGCGGGACTCCTTACCAATGAGCAGTTCTTC.